The TCR beta chain described here comes from a study of identical twins. Unique molecular identifiers were present on cDNA, and template switching added a universal primer site. TCRdb redid the calling of the 5' RACE reads with MiXCR, one entry per CDR3 protein. This table has 350,000 to 400,000 distinct CDR3 sequences, 8.5% to 10% appearing once. V shed 3 bases and J shed 6 bases, with 11 bases lying between them. The CDR3 is 13 amino acids. Germline V gene sequence: CDR1 DFQATT, CDR2 SNEGSKA (reference sequence). Regarding the study as a whole: The study found that models underestimated out-of-frame TCR alpha sharing in monozygotic twins. Excess twin sharing in beta out-of-frame sequences was weaker.

This clonotype was observed a handful of times. Antigen specificity is unknown. The chain couples TRBV20-1 to TRBJ2-2; possible D gene TRBD2, 6 bases. Specimen: naive T cells sorted from blood. The clonotype originates from a woman between 50 and 59 years old in good health. The CDR3 spells CSASLRGSGELFF. CDR3 DNA sequence: TGCAGTGCTAGCCTCCGGGGGTCCGGGGAGCTGTTTTTT.